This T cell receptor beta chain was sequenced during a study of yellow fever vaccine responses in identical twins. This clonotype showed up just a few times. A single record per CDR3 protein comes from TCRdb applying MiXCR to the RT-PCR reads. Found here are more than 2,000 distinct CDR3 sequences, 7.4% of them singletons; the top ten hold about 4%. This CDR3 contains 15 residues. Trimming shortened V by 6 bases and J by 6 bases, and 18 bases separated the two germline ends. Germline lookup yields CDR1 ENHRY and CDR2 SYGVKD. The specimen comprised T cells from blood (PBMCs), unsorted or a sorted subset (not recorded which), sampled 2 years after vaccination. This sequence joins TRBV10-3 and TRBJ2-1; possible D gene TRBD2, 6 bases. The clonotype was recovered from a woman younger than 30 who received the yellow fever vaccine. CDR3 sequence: CAIRETRGQLNEQFF. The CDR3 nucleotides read TGTGCCATCAGGGAGACTAGGGGCCAACTCAATGAGCAGTTCTTC.